Sequencing of this T cell receptor (beta chain) was carried out in a study of cytomegalovirus exposure and HLA in healthy donors. PCR used 60 Vbeta primers and 13 Jbeta primers. TCRdb's table, derived via immunoSEQ multiplex PCR, lists solely in-frame clones and lacks some. The sample holds tens of thousands of clones, over 60% seen once. The CDR3 contains 15 residues. From germline, CDR1 is MGHDK and CDR2 SYGVNS. Trimming shortened V by 3 bases and J by 8 bases, and 14 bases separated the two germline ends. The source is a boy aged 10-17 years in good health and CMV-seropositive. The sequencing input was PBMCs. The V gene is TRBV25-1, the J gene TRBJ2-6; TRBD1 is a possible D gene (6 bases). The CDR3 nucleotides read TGTGCCAGCAGTGATCCCTCTAGGGGGACCAACGTCCTGACTTTC. Protein: CASSDPSRGTNVLTF.